Given below is one T cell receptor beta chain in context. Its antigen is undetermined. The record originates from a study of cytomegalovirus exposure and HLA in healthy donors. Study results and caveats: Most sequenced TCRs were rare (though some public TCRs occurred in many donors). A classifier reportedly called cytomegalovirus status with high sensitivity and specificity.

An approximately 120-subject validation cohort, separate from the roughly 700-subject first cohort, supplied the donors. TCRdb's table, derived via immunoSEQ multiplex PCR, lists solely in-frame clones and lacks some. The sample has roughly 57,000 clones, 93% seen once. The CDR3 is made up of 16 amino acids. Germline lookup yields CDR1 SGDLS and CDR2 YYNGEE. The V gene end was trimmed by 0 bases and the J gene end by 1 base; junction bases not matched to a gene: 4. V usage is TRBV9 and J usage is TRBJ2-3, with TRBD1 matching 8 bases. Material: PBMCs. This sequence originates from a woman under 30 in good health and CMV-seropositive. CDR3 residues: CASSVATGGGTDTQYF. CDR3 DNA: TGTGCCAGCAGCGTAGCTACAGGGGGAGGCACAGATACGCAGTATTTT.